A selection of T cell receptor beta chains follows, all from one sample in a study of blood T cell repertoires in COVID-19. The data were produced by immunoSEQ multiplex PCR, yet TCRdb's version contains in-frame clones alone and is incomplete. There are 150,000 to 200,000 clones in the sample; 80% occur only once, and 5% to 8.5% lies in the top ten. Sequences were obtained from peripheral blood. The source of these receptors is a man aged 70 or older with active or convalescent COVID-19. Each CDR3 is given without its conserved first and last residue.

V	CDR3
TRBV2	ASKYGTNEKLF
TRBV30	AWKPRGGSYEQY
TRBV7-9	ASSPGVVYEQY
TRBV29-1	SGSGGAFTGELF
TRBV27	ASSPRIERGGYT
TRBV27	ASSLSPTGTDTQY
TRBV10-2	ASASGAAGEQY
TRBV30	AWTDQIWAH
TRBV6-2/TRBV6-3	ASSYEAVYGYT
TRBV6-6	ASSRKNRGGPYEQY
TRBV5-4	ASSLLKDRGTDTQY
TRBV2	ASKTESSGNTIY
TRBV1	TSSQDSTVGADSGNTIY
TRBV28	ASSLQTGMAQPQH
TRBV9	ASSVGLAGETQY
TRBV19	ASSIGTTSGVAETQY
TRBV5-5	ASSLVAGDTEAF
TRBV5-1	ASSLDRGGSPLH
TRBV4-1	ASSQDTGRNQPQH
TRBV10-3	AISATGQGDTGELF
TRBV5-6	ASSSLSDNSNQPQH
TRBV28	ASSLLTRGPGNTIY
TRBV7-3	ASSGGLGNEQF
TRBV2	ASSEGTGVEKLF
TRBV7-9	ASSPEQASNSLLH
TRBV28	ASSLRGSTEAF
TRBV3-1/TRBV3-2	ASSPTFGGAQIGTEAF
TRBV3-1/TRBV3-2	ASSHVLAGGQETQY
TRBV3-1/TRBV3-2	ASSQVGTGDTEAF
TRBV2	ASLTRGLGTGELF
TRBV5-5	ASSRVGQGASEQY
TRBV5-6	ASSPRWQGLDTQY
TRBV2	ASARVQETQY
TRBV27	ASSLSPGQGFDEQY
TRBV5-1	ASSLGWAGNEAF
TRBV7-2	ASSLAASHSPLH
TRBV7-6	ASSLAPSRGYEQY
TRBV28	ANQGSGQPQH
TRBV5-4	ASSLAGTRGTDTQY
TRBV7-3	ASSAVAASYNEQF
TRBV6-2/TRBV6-3	ASSYHAGTGVETYNSPLH
TRBV7-9	ASSFGQQSYNEQF
TRBV6-2/TRBV6-3	ASSYRWGGNSTDTQY
TRBV5-1	ASSLAGGEPGELF
TRBV5-1	ASSLPSTDTQY
TRBV2	ASNDRGFNQPQH
TRBV5-6	ASSWYTGITISGVDQY
TRBV12-3/TRBV12-4	ASRTAINSPLH
TRBV7-2	ASSFRSATTIYNEQF
TRBV7-2	ASSLSPGTTNTGELF
TRBV5-1	ASSLLAGVNTGELF
TRBV28	ASSFRDTNNQPQH